This T cell receptor beta chain was recorded in a study of blood T cell repertoires in COVID-19. Study-wide background: PBMCs, B-cell-depleted T cells, or T cells provided the cDNA or gDNA that made up the material.

In Cohort 3, a recovered donor had either two negative PCRs, clearance, or symptom resolution. Method: immunoSEQ multiplex PCR; TCRdb's copy keeps in-frame clones and lacks some. This sample has a few hundred thousand clones; about nine tenths occur once, and the top ten carry less than 2%. The receptor comes from a woman aged 25 to 39 who had recovered from COVID-19. Sequenced material: PBMCs or T cells enriched from blood (not recorded which).

CDR3 nucleotides: TGTGCCAGCAGTGGGACTAACTCTGGAAACACCATATATTTT. It encodes CASSGTNSGNTIYF. The chain links TRBV28 to TRBJ1-3, with a tentative D call TRBD1 (5 bases). The germline V gene has CDR1 MDHEN and CDR2 SYDVKM. CDR3 length: 14 amino acids. V was trimmed by 5 bases and J by 0 bases, leaving 8 bases between them. The entire variable domain, with the rest obtained from reference TRBV28 and TRBJ1-3, is as follows: DVKVTQSSRYLVKRTGEKVFLECVQDMDHENMFWYRQDPGLGLRLIYFSYDVKMKEKGDIPEGYSVSREKKERFSLILESASTNQTSMYLCASSGTNSGNTIYFGEGSWLTVV.